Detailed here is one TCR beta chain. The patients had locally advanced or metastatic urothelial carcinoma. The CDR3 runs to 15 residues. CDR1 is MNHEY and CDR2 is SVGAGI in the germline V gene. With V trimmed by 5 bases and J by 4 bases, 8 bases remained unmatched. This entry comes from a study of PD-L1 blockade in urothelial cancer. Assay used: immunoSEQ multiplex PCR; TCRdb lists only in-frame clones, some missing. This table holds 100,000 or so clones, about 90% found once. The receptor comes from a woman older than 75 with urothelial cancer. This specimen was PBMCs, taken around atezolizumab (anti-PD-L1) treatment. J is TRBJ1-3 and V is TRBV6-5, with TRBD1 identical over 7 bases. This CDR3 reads CASSRGGQLGNTIYF. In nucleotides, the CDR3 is TGTGCCAGCAGTCGGGGGGGACAGCTAGGAAACACCATATATTTT.